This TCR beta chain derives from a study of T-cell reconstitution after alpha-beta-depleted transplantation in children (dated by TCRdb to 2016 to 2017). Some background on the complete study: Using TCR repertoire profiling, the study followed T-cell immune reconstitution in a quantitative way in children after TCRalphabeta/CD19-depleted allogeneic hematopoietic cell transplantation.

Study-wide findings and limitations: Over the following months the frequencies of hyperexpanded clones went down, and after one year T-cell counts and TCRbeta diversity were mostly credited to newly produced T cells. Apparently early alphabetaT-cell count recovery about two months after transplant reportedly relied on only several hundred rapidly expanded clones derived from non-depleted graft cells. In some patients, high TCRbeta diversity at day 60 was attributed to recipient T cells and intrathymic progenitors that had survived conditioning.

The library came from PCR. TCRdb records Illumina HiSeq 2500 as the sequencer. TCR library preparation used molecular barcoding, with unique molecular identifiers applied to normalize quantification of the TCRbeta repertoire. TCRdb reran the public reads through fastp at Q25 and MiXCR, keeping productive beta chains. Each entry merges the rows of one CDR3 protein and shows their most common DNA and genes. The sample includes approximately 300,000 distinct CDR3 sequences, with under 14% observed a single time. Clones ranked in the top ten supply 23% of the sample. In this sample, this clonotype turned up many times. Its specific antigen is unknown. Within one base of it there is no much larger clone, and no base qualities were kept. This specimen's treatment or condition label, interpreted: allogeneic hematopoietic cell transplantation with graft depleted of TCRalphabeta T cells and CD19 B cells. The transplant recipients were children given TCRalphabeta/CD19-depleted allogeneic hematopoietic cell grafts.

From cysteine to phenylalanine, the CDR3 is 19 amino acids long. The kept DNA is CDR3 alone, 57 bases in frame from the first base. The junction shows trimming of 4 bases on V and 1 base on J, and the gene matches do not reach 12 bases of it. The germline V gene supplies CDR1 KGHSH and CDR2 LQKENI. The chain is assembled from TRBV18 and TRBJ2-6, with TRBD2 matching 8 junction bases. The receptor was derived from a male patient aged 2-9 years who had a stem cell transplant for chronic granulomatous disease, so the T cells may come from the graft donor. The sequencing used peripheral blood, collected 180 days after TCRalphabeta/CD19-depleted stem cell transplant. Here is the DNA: TGTGCCAGCTCACTAGCGGGGCCTCTAACTAAATCTGGGGCCAACGTCCTGACTTTC. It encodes CASSLAGPLTKSGANVLTF. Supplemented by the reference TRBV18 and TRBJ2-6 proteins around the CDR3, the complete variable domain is NAGVMQNPRHLVRRRGQEARLRCSPMKGHSHVYWYRQLPEEGLKFMVYLQKENIIDESGMPKERFSAEFPKEGPSILRIQQVVRGDSAAYFCASSLAGPLTKSGANVLTFGAGSRLTVL.